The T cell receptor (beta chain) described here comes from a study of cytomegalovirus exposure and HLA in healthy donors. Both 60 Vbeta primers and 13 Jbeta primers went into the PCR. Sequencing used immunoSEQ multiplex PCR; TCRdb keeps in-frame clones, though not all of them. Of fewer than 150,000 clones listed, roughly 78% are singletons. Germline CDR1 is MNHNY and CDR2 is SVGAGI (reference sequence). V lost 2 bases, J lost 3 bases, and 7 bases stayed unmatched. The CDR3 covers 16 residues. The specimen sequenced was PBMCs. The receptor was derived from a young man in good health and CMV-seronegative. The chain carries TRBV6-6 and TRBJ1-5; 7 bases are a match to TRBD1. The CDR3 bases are TGTGCCAGCAGTTACACCCCAGGGACAGTCAATCAGCCCCAGCATTTT. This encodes CASSYTPGTVNQPQHF.